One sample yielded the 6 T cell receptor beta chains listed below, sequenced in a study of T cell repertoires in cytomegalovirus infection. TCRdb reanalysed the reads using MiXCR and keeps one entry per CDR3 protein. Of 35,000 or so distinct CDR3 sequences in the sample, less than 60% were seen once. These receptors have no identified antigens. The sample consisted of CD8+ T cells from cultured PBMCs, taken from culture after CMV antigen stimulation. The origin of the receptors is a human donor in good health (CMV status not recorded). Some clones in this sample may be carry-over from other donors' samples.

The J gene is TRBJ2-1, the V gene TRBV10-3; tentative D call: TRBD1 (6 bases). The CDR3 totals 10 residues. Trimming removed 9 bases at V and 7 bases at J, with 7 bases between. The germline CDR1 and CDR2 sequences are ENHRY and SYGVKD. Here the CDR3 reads CAIGGNEQFF. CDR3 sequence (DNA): TGTGCCATAGGGGGTAATGAGCAGTTCTTC.

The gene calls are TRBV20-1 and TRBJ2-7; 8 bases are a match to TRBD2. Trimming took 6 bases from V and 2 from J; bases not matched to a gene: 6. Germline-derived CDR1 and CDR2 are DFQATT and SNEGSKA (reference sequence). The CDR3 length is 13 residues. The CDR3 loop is CSAGTREPYEQYF. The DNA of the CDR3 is TGCAGTGCCGGGACTAGGGAACCCTACGAGCAGTACTTC.

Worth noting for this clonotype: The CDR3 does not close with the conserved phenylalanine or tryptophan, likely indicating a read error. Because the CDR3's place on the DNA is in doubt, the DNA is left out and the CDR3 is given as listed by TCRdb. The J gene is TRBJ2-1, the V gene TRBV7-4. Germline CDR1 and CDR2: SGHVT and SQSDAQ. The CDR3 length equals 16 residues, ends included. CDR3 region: CASSLLGISAYKEQLL.

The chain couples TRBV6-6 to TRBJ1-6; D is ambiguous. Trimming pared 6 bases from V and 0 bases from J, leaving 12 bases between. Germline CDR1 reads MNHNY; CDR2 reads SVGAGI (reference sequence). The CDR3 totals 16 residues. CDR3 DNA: TGTGCCAGCAGCTATAGGCCCCGCTCCTATAATTCACCCCTCCACTTT. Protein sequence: CASSYRPRSYNSPLHF.

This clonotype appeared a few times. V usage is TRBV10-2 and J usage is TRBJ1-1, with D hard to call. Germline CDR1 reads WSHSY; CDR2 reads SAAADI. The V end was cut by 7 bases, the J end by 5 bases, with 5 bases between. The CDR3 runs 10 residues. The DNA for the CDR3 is TGCGCCAGCATCGGAACTGAAGCTTTCTTT. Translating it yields CASIGTEAFF.

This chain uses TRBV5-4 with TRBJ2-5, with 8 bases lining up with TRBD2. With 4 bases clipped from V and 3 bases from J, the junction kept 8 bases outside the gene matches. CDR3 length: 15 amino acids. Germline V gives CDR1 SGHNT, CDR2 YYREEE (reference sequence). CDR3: CASSGLRGGEETQYF. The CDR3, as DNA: TGTGCCAGCAGCGGCCTTCGGGGGGGGGAAGAGACCCAGTACTTC. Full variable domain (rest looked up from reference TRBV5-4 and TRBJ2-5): ETGVTQSPTHLIKTRGQQVTLRCSSQSGHNTVSWYQQALGQGPQFIFQYYREEENGRGNFPPRFSGLQFPNYSSELNVNALELDDSALYLCASSGLRGGEETQYFGPGTRLLVL.